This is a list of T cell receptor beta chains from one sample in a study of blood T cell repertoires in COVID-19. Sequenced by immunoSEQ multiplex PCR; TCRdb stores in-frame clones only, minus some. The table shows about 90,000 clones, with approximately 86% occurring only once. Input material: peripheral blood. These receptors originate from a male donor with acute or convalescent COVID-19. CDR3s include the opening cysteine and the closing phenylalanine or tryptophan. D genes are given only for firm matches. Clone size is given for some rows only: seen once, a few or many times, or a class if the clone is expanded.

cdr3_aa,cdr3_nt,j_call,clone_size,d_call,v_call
CASNRVTGELFF,TGTGCCAGCAACAGGGTTACCGGGGAGCTGTTTTTT,TRBJ2-2,NA,NA,TRBV9
CASSREKTTQYF,TGTGCCAGCAGTAGGGAGAAGACGACCCAGTACTTC,TRBJ2-5,NA,NA,TRBV5-6
CASGNGGGAGGYTF,TGTGCCAGCGGCAATGGAGGGGGCGCGGGTGGCTACACCTTC,TRBJ1-2,few,TRBD1,TRBV6-5
CATSDVRGGDYNEQFF,TGTGCCACCAGTGACGTTAGGGGGGGCGATTACAATGAGCAGTTCTTC,TRBJ2-1,NA,NA,TRBV24-1
CASSGSLADTQYF,TGTGCCAGCAGTGGCTCCCTCGCAGATACGCAGTATTTT,TRBJ2-3,NA,NA,TRBV6-4
CASSLEWGLRAEAFF,TGCGCCAGCAGCTTGGAGTGGGGACTTCGCGCTGAAGCTTTCTTT,TRBJ1-1,few,NA,TRBV5-1
CASTRQGGTEAFF,TGTGCCAGCACCCGACAGGGCGGCACTGAAGCTTTCTTT,TRBJ1-1,NA,TRBD1,TRBV12-3/TRBV12-4
CASSQTGGGTEAFF,TGTGCCAGCAGCCAGACAGGGGGTGGCACTGAAGCTTTCTTT,TRBJ1-1,few,TRBD1,TRBV4-2
CAISGPGQGSYEQYF,TGTGCCATCAGTGGACCGGGACAGGGAAGTTACGAGCAGTACTTC,TRBJ2-7,NA,TRBD1,TRBV10-3
CASSISRVTDTQYF,TGTGCCAGTAGTATCTCTAGAGTTACAGATACGCAGTATTTT,TRBJ2-3,NA,NA,TRBV19
CASSPQGLAGNEQFF,TGTGCCAGCAGTCCCCAAGGACTAGCGGGCAATGAGCAGTTCTTC,TRBJ2-1,NA,TRBD2,TRBV6-5
CASSSQGGTEAFF,TGTGCCAGCAGTTCGCAGGGGGGAACTGAAGCTTTCTTT,TRBJ1-1,few,TRBD1,TRBV6-5
CASSPGLATDTQYF,TGCGCCAGCAGCCCAGGACTAGCGACAGATACGCAGTATTTT,TRBJ2-3,NA,TRBD2,TRBV5-1
CASSPDRMSNQPQHF,TGTGCCAGCAGTCCTGACAGGATGAGCAATCAGCCCCAGCATTTT,TRBJ1-5,NA,NA,TRBV2
CASSYSTSESGATDTQYF,TGTGCCAGCAGTTACTCGACTAGCGAGAGTGGGGCCACAGATACGCAGTATTTT,TRBJ2-3,once,TRBD2,TRBV6-2/TRBV6-3
CASSQRGNNEKLFF,TGTGCCAGCTCACAAAGGGGTAATAATGAAAAACTGTTTTTT,TRBJ1-4,NA,NA,TRBV18
CASTQGYTIYF,TGTGCCAGCACACAGGGGTACACCATATATTTT,TRBJ1-3,NA,TRBD1,TRBV12-3/TRBV12-4
CASSLGGGGAGELFF,TGCGCCAGCAGCTTAGGAGGCGGAGGGGCCGGGGAGCTGTTTTTT,TRBJ2-2,NA,NA,TRBV5-1
CASSSSGETGELFF,TGTGCCAGCAGCTCCTCGGGGGAAACCGGGGAGCTGTTTTTT,TRBJ2-2,once,NA,TRBV9
CASIHRQALNTEAFF,TGTGCCAGTATTCATCGCCAAGCCTTAAACACTGAAGCTTTCTTT,TRBJ1-1,NA,NA,TRBV19
CASSPRTGRGYTF,TGTGCCAGTAGTCCCCGGACAGGGCGCGGCTACACCTTC,TRBJ1-2,few,TRBD1,TRBV19
CSASADKRFGEQYF,TGCAGTGCTAGTGCCGATAAGCGGTTCGGTGAGCAGTACTTC,TRBJ2-7,NA,NA,TRBV20-1
CASRNNRGLGYGYTF,TGTGCCAGCAGAAACAACAGGGGGCTTGGCTATGGCTACACCTTC,TRBJ1-2,NA,TRBD1,TRBV6-5
CASSGGARDTQYF,TGTGCCAGCAGCGGGGGGGCCCGAGATACGCAGTATTTT,TRBJ2-3,NA,TRBD2,TRBV6-4
CASSIPERQNTEAFF,TGTGCCAGTAGTATACCGGAGCGTCAGAACACTGAAGCTTTCTTT,TRBJ1-1,NA,NA,TRBV19